This T cell receptor beta chain was recorded in a study of blood T cell repertoires in COVID-19. Study in general: Acute-phase and convalescent COVID-19 samples originated in the United States, Italy and Spain. From T cells, B-cell-depleted T cells, or PBMCs came the material, which was cDNA or gDNA.

In the original analysis: Cell counts per sample came from amplifying reference gene primers. Profiling relied on immunoSEQ multiplex PCR, and the TCRdb table lists in-frame clones only, not all of them. That table is the source of V, J and clone size, and D and trimming were worked out from the DNA. The repertoire holds roughly 390,000 clones, with around 84% as singletons. This sequence originates from a woman between 18 and 29 years old with acute or convalescent COVID-19. Sequencing input: peripheral blood.

The CDR3 nucleotides read TGTGCCAGCAGTGAGAATAAGAGGGAGGCAGAGCAGTTCTTC. Amino acid sequence: CASSENKREAEQFF. This chain connects TRBV2 to TRBJ2-1; the D gene is possibly TRBD2 (6 bases). CDR1 is SNHLY and CDR2 is FYNNEI in the germline V gene. Trimming pared 3 bases from V and 10 bases from J, leaving 16 bases between. CDR3 size: 14 residues.